This T cell receptor (beta chain) appears in the sequencing data of a study of OX40 agonist ivuxolimab in advanced cancers. Generated by immunoSEQ multiplex PCR, the TCRdb table keeps only in-frame clones and is missing some. The repertoire holds around 20,000 clones, with around 78% as singletons. Study-wide results and caveats: Antigens targeted by the expanded peripheral T cells were not determined.

Trimming cost V 6 bases and J 6 bases, with 11 bases left between them. Germline CDR1 is ENHRY and CDR2 is SYGVKD. The CDR3 runs to 12 residues. In regard to this clone: Its antigen is not identified.

The material sequenced was CD4+ or CD8+ T cells sorted from blood, taken in a trial of the OX40 agonist ivuxolimab. The TCR comes from an adult with an advanced solid tumor such as melanoma, head and neck, liver or kidney cancer. The chain is built from TRBV10-3 and TRBJ1-2; D unclear. This CDR3 is CAISPVDHGYTF. The DNA of the CDR3 is TGTGCCATCAGCCCAGTAGATCATGGCTACACCTTC.